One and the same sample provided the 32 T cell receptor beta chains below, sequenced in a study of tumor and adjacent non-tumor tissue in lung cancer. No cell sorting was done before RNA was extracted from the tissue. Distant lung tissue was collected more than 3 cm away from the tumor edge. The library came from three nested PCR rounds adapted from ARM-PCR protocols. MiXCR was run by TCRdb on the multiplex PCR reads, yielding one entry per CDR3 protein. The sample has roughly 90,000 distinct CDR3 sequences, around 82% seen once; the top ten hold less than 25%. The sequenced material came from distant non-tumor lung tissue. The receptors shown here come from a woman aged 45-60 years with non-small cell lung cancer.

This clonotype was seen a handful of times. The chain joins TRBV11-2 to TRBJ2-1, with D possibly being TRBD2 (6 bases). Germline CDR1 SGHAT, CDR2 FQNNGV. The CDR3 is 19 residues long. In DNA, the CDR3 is TGTGCTGGCAGCTTAAGTAGTGGGGGGTCTGGGCGCGATCACAATGAGCAGTTCTTC. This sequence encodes CAGSLSSGGSGRDHNEQFF.

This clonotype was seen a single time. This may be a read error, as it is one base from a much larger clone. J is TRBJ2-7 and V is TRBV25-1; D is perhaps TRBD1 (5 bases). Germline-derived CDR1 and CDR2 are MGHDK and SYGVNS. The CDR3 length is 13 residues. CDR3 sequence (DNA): TGTGCCACCAGTGAAACAGGCCCCTACGAGCAGTACTTC. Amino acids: CATSETGPYEQYF.

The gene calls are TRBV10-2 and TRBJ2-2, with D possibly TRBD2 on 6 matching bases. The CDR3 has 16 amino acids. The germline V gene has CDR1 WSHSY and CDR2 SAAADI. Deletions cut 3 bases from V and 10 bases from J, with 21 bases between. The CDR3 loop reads CASSDYSRRVAEELFF. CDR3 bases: TGCGCCAGCAGTGATTATAGCAGGAGGGTAGCCGAGGAGCTGTTTTTT.

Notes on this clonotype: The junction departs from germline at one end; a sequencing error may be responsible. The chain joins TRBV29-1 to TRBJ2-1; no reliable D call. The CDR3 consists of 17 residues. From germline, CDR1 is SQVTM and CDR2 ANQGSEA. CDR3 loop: CSVEYLGGLSSCNEQFF. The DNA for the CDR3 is TGCAGCGTTGAATATCTAGGCGGCTTGAGCTCCTGCAATGAGCAGTTCTTT.

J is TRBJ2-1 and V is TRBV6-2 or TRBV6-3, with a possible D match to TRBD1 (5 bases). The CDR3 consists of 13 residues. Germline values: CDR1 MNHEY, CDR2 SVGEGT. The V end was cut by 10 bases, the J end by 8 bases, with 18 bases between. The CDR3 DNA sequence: TGTGCCATCAGAGGTCGCACAGGCGATGAGCAGTTCTTC. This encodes CAIRGRTGDEQFF.

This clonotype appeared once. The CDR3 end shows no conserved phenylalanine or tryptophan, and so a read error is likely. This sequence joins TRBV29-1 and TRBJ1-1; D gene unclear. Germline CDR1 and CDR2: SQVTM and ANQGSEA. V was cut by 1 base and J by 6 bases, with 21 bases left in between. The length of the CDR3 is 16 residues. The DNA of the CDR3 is TGCAGCGTTGAAGGGACCCCGACCGCCTTAGAAGCTGAAGCTTTCTCT. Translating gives CSVEGTPTALEAEAFS.

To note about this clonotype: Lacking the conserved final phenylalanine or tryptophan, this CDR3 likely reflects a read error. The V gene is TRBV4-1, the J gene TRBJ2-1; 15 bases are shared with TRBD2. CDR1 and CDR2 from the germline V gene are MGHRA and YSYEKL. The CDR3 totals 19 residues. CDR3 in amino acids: CASCHPGLAGGPSYNEQFI. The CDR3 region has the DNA TGCGCCAGCTGCCACCCGGGACTAGCGGGGGGACCCTCCTACAATGAGCAGTTCATC.

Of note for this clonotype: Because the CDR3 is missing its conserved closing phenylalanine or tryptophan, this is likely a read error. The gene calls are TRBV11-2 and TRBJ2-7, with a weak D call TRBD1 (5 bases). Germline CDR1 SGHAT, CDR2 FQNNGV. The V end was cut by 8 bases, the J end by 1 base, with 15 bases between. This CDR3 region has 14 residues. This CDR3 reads CASGLTDTSYEQYS. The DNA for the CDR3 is TGTGCCAGCGGCCTGACGGACACTTCCTACGAGCAGTACTCC.

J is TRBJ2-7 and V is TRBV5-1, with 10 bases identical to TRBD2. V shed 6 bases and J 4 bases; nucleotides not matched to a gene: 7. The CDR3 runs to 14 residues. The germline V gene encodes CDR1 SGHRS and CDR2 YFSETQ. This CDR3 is CASNISSGRYEQYF. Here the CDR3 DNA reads TGCGCCAGCAACATATCTAGCGGGAGATACGAGCAGTACTTC. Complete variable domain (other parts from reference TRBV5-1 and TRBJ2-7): KAGVTQTPRYLIKTRGQQVTLSCSPISGHRSVSWYQQTPGQGLQFLFEYFSETQRNKGNFPGRFSGRQFSNSRSEMNVSTLELGDSALYLCASNISSGRYEQYFGPGTRLTVT.

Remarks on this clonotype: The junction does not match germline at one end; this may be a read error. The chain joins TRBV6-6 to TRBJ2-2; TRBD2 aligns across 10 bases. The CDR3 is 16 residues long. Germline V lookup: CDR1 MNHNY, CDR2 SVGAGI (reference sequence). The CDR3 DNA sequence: TGTGCCAGGAGGGAAAGCGGGAGGGCTTTGTCCGGGGAACTGTTTTTT. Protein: CARRESGRALSGELFF.

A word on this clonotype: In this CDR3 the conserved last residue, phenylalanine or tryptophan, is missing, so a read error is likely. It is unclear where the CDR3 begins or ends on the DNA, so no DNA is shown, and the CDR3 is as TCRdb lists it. The CDR3 loop is CSVGGQGVWTGEMFS. The rearrangement joins TRBV29-1 to TRBJ2-2; TRBD1, the table's D call, lacks a check against the DNA. Germline assignment: CDR1 SQVTM and CDR2 ANQGSEA. The CDR3 is 15 amino acids long, termini counted.

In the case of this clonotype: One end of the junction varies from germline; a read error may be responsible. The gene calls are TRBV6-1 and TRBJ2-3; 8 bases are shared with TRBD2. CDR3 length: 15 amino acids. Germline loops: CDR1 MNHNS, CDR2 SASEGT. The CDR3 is CSSSESSGGANTQYF. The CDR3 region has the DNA TGTTCCAGCAGTGAAAGCTCGGGAGGGGCAAATACGCAGTATTTT.

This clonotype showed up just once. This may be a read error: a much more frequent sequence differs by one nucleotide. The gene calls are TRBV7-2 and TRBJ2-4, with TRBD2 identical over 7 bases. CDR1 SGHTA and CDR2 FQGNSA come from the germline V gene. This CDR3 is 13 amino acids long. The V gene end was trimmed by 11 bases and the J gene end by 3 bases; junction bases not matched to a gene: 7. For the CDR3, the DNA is TGTGCCGCCGGCGGGGGAGTCAAAAACATTCAGTACTTC. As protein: CAAGGGVKNIQYF.

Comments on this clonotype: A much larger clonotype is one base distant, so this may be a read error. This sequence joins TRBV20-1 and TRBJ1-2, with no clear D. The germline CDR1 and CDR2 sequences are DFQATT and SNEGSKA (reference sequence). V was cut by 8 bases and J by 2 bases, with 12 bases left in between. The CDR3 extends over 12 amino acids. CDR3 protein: CSSDWTNYGYTF. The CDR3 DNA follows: TGCAGTTCGGACTGGACCAACTATGGCTACACCTTC.

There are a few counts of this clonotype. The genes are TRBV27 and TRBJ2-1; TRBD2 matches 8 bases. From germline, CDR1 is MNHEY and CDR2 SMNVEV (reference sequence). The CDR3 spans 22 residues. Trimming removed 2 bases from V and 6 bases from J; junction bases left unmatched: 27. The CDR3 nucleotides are TGTGCCAGCAGTTTAGTTTTCGGGGGGACGGGACGCGGGACTAGAGGGCTCAATGAGCAGTTCTTC. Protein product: CASSLVFGGTGRGTRGLNEQFF.

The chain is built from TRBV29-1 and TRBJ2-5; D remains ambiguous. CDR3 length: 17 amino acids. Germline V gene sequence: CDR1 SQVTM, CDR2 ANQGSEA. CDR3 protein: CNVEDLRWWGSGETQYF. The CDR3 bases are TGCAATGTTGAAGATCTCCGGTGGTGGGGTAGTGGAGAGACCCAGTACTTC.

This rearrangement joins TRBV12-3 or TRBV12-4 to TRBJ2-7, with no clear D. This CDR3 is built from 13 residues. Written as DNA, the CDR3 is TGTACCGGCAGTTTGGAACAGACCTACGAGCAGTACTTC. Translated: CTGSLEQTYEQYF.

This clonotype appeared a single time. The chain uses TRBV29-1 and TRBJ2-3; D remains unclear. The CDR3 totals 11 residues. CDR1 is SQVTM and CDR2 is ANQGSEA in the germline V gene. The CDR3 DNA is TGCTGCGCTAAGCAGAGCGATACGCAGTATTTT. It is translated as CCAKQSDTQYF.

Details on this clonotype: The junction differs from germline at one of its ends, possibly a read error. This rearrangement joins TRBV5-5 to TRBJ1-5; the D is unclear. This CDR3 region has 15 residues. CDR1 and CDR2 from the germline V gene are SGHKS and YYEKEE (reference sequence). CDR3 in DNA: TGTGCCAACAGCATTAACCCGCACTGGAATCAGCCCCAGCATTTT. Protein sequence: CANSINPHWNQPQHF.

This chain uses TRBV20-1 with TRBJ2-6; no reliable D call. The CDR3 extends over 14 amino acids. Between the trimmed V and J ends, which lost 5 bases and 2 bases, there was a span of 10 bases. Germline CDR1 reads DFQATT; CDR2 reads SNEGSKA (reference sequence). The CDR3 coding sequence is TGCAGTGCTGGAGTCCAGACTGGGGCCAACGTCCTGACTTTC. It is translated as CSAGVQTGANVLTF.

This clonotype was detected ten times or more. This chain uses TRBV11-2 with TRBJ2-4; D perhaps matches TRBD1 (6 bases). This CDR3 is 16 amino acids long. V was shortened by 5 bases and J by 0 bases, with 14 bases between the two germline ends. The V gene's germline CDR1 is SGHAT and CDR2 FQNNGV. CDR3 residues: CASSPGQTIAKNIQYF. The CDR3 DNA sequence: TGTGCCAGCAGCCCAGGACAGACGATAGCCAAAAACATTCAGTACTTC. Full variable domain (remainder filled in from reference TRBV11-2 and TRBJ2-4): EAGVAQSPRYKIIEKRQSVAFWCNPISGHATLYWYQQILGQGPKLLIQFQNNGVVDDSQLPKDRFSAERLKGVDSTLKIQPAKLEDSAVYLCASSPGQTIAKNIQYFGAGTRLSVL.

As DNA, the CDR3 is TGTGCCAGCAGTGTTGGTGGGAACATAGGGGAGCTGTTTTTT. It yields the protein CASSVGGNIGELFF. The J gene is TRBJ2-2, the V gene TRBV6-1; D call uncertain. Trimming pared 4 bases from V and 8 bases from J, leaving 14 bases between. Germline-derived CDR1 and CDR2 are MNHNS and SASEGT. The length of the CDR3 is 14 residues.

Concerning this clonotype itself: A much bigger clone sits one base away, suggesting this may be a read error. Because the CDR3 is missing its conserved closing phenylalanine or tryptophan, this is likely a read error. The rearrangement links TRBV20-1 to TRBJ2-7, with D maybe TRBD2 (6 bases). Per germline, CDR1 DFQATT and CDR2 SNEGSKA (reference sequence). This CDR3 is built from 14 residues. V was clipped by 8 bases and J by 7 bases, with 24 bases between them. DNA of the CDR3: TGCAGTAAAACCGGACATGGGGGAGGAAGGGAGCAGTACTTA. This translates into CSKTGHGGGREQYL.

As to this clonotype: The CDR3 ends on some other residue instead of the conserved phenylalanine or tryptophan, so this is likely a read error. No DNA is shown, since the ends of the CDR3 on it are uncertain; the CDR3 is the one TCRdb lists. The CDR3 here is CASSLSSGRRGEQYS. This rearrangement joins TRBV4-2 to TRBJ2-7; TRBD2, the table's D call, lacks a check against the DNA. The CDR3 contains 15 residues when both ends are counted. Germline CDR1 and CDR2: LGHNA and YNFKEQ.

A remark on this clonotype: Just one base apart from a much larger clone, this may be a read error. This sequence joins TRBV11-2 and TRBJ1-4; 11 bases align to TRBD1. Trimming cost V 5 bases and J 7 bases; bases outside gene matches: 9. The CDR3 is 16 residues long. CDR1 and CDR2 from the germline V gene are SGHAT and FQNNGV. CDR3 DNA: TGTGCCAGCAGCCCCTGGACAGGGGGCGCAGCTGAAAAACTGTTTTTT. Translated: CASSPWTGGAAEKLFF.

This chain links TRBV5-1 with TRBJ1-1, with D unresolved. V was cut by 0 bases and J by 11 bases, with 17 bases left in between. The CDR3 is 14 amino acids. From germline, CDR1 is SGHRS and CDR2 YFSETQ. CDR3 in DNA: TGCGCCAGCAGCTTGGCGAACGGTGAGGGAAGGGCTTTCTTT. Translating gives CASSLANGEGRAFF.

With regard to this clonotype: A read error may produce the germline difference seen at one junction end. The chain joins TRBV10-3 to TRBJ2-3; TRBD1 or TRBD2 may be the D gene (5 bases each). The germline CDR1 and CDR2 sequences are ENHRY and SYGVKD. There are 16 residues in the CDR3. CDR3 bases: TGTGACATCAGTGACCAAGCACGGGACGACACAGATACGCAGTATTTT. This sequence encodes CDISDQARDDTDTQYF.

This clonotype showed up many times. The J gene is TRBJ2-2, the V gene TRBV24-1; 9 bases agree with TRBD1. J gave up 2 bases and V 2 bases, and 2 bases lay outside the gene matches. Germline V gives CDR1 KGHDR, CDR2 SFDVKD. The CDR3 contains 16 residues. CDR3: CATSDSGQGNTGELFF. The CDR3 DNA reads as TGTGCCACCAGTGATTCGGGACAGGGAAACACCGGGGAGCTGTTTTTT.

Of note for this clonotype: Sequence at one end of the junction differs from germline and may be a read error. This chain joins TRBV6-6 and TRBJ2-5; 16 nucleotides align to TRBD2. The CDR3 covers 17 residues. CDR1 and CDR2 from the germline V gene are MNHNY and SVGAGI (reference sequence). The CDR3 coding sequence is TGTGCCAGCAAGTCCCCGGGACTAGCGGGAGGGCCGGAGACGCAGTACTTC. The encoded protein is CASKSPGLAGGPETQYF.

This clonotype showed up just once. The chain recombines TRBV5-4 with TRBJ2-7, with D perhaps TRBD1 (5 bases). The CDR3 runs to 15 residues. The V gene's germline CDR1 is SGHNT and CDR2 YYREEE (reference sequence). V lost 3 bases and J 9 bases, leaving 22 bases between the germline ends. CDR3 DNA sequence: TGTGCCAGCAGCTCCCCCGACAAGGGGCTCCACATGCAGTACTTC. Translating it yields CASSSPDKGLHMQYF. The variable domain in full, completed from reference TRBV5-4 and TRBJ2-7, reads ETGVTQSPTHLIKTRGQQVTLRCSSQSGHNTVSWYQQALGQGPQFIFQYYREEENGRGNFPPRFSGLQFPNYSSELNVNALELDDSALYLCASSSPDKGLHMQYFGPGTRLTVT.

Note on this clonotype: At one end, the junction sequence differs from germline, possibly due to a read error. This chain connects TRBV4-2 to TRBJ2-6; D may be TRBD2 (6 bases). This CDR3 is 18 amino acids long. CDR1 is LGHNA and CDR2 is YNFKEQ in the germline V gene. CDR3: CASRQDFGPTWGVYVLTF. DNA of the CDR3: TGTGCTAGCAGGCAAGATTTTGGTCCGACGTGGGGGGTTTATGTCCTGACATTC.

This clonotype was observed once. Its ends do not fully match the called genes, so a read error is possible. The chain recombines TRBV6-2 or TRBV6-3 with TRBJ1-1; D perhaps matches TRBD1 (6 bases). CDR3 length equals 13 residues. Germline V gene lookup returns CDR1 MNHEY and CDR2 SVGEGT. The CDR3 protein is CDSNYSSDRIAFF. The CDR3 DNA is TGTGACAGCAATTACTCGAGTGACAGGATCGCTTTCTTT.